Listed here is a single T cell receptor (beta chain). Its antigen is unidentified. This specimen belongs to a study of blood T cells in healthy people across ages. Regarding the study as a whole: The fall in TCR beta diversity per million T cells was roughly linear with age. As naive T cell percentage varied, TCR beta diversity correlated strongly with it. Both naive CD4+ cell counts and diversity were greater in long-lived donors than in aged donors.

The CDR3 totals 11 residues. Germline lookup yields CDR1 MNHEY and CDR2 SVGAGI. V was cut by 7 bases and J by 5 bases, with 7 bases left in between. The authors ran a second PCR of about 6 to 11 cycles using a sample-barcoded 5' primer and a J-beta primer mix. Tags on each cDNA molecule came from a template-switch adaptor with 12 random nucleotides. In TCRdb, the 5' RACE reads were re-called with MiXCR into one record per CDR3 protein. The data hold 980,000 or so distinct CDR3 sequences, with around 48% observed a single time. The sequenced sample consisted of blood. The V and J genes are TRBV6-5 and TRBJ2-3; D call uncertain. This TCR derives from a man aged 30 to 45 in good health. Here the CDR3 reads CASMAIDTQYF. The CDR3 bases are TGTGCCAGCATGGCCATAGATACGCAGTATTTT.